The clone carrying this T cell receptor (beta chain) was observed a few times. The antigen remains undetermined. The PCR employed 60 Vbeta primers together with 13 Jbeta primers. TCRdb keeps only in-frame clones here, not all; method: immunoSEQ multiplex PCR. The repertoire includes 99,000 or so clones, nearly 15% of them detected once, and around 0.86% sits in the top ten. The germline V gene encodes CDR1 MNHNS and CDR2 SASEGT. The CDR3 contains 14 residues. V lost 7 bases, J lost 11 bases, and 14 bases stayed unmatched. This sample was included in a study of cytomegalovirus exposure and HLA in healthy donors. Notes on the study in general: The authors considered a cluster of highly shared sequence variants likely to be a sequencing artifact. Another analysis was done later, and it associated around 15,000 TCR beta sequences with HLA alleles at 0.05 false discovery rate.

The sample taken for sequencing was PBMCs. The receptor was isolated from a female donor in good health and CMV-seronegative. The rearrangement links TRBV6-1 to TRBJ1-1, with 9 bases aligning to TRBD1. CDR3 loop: CASKVWDRAIVAFF. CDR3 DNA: TGTGCCAGCAAGGTGTGGGACAGGGCGATCGTGGCTTTCTTT.